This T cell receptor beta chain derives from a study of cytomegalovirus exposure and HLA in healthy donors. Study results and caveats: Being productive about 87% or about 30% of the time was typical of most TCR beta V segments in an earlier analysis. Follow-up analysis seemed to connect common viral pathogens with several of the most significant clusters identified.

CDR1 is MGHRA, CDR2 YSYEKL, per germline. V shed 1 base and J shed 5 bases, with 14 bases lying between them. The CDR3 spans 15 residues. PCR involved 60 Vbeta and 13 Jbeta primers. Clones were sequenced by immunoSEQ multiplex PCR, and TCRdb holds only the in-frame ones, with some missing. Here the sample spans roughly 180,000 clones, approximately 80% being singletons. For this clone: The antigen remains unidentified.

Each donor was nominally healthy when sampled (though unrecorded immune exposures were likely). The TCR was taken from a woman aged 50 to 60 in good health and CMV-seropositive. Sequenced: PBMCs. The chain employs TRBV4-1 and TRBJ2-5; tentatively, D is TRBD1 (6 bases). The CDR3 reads CASSQGFQGRETQYF. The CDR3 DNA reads TGCGCCAGCAGCCAAGGATTCCAGGGGCGTGAGACCCAGTACTTC.